The present T cell receptor (beta chain) was sequenced within a study of neurological immune-mediated disorders. This clonotype came up many times. The CDR3 consists of 13 residues. Germline CDR1 reads MNHEY; CDR2 reads SVGAGI. V was clipped by 5 bases and J by 5 bases, with 11 bases between them. TCRdb passed the 5' RACE reads through MiXCR, listing each CDR3 protein once. Of some 46,000 distinct CDR3 sequences in the sample, roughly 4.1% are singletons; the top ten hold 5.5% to 6.5%. This TCR derives from a woman aged 60-75 years with multiple sclerosis. The sequencing input was PBMCs. The chain links TRBV6-5 to TRBJ2-3, with D possibly TRBD2 on 7 matching bases. The CDR3 DNA follows: TGTGCCAGCAGTACAGGGAGGGGAGATACGCAGTATTTT. It yields the protein CASSTGRGDTQYF.